The next 27 T cell receptor beta chains were all read from a single sample in a study of blood T cell repertoires in COVID-19. This table comes from immunoSEQ multiplex PCR, and its TCRdb copy is limited to in-frame clones, with some not included. The data hold fewer than 500,000 clones, with roughly 86% observed a single time. The sequencing input was PBMCs or T cells enriched from blood (not recorded which). The receptors come from a man aged 25 to 40 who had recovered from COVID-19.

The chain employs TRBV19 and TRBJ1-2; no firm D call. The CDR3 runs 15 residues. V lost 2 bases to trimming and J lost 4 bases, with 14 bases between them. The germline gives CDR1 LNHDA, CDR2 SQIVND (reference sequence). The CDR3 is CASSISNPSSYGYTF. The DNA of the CDR3 is TGTGCCAGTAGTATATCGAACCCTTCGAGCTATGGCTACACCTTC. The full variable domain, its missing parts supplied by reference TRBV19 and TRBJ1-2, is DGGITQSPKYLFRKEGQNVTLSCEQNLNHDAMYWYRQDPGQGLRLIYYSQIVNDFQKGDIAEGYSVSREKKESFPLTVTSAQKNPTAFYLCASSISNPSSYGYTFGSGTRLTVV.

This chain connects TRBV25-1 to TRBJ2-7; 8 nucleotides agree with TRBD2. J was trimmed by 3 bases and V by 6 bases; bases with no gene match: 4. Germline V gene data show CDR1 as MGHDK and CDR2 as SYGVNS. This CDR3 spans 13 amino acids. The CDR3 is CASSYTSGYEQYF. The CDR3 DNA follows: TGTGCCAGCAGCTATACTAGCGGCTACGAGCAGTACTTC.

This rearrangement joins TRBV6-5 to TRBJ1-3; 8 nucleotides match TRBD1. V shed 6 bases, J shed 4 bases, and the junction held 8 bases outside the gene matches. Germline V gene sequence: CDR1 MNHEY, CDR2 SVGAGI. This CDR3 has 15 residues. The CDR3 nucleotides are TGTGCCAGCAGCTTGGACAGGGTATCCGGAAACACCATATATTTT. It yields the protein CASSLDRVSGNTIYF.

The rearrangement links TRBV29-1 to TRBJ2-7, with D perhaps TRBD1 (7 bases). The CDR3 has 13 amino acids. The V gene's germline CDR1 is SQVTM and CDR2 ANQGSEA. V was clipped by 6 bases and J by 2 bases, with 14 bases between them. CDR3 residues: CSVADRTTYEQYF. CDR3 DNA sequence: TGCAGCGTCGCGGACAGGACTACCTACGAGCAGTACTTC.

V gene TRBV12-3 or TRBV12-4 combines with J gene TRBJ1-1; D call uncertain. The CDR3 covers 13 residues. Trimming pared 4 bases from V and 6 bases from J, leaving 12 bases between. Written as DNA, the CDR3 is TGTGCCAGCAGTTCGGACTCGGGTTCTGAAGCTTTCTTT. Amino acid sequence: CASSSDSGSEAFF.

V and J are TRBV7-9 and TRBJ1-1; no clear D. This CDR3 is built from 14 residues. Germline assignment: CDR1 SEHNR and CDR2 FQNEAQ (reference sequence). The V gene lost 1 base and the J gene lost 0 bases, with 6 bases spanning the gap. The CDR3 nucleotides are TGTGCCAGCAGCTTAGGTGGCCTGAACACTGAAGCTTTCTTT. Amino acid sequence: CASSLGGLNTEAFF.

CDR3 nucleotides: TGTGCCAGCAGCCAAGCGGCGAGCGGGGGCCAAGAGACCCAGTACTTC. As protein: CASSQAASGGQETQYF. This rearrangement joins TRBV7-2 to TRBJ2-5, with 8 positions matching TRBD2. V lost 5 bases and J lost 1; bases outside the gene matches: 9. The CDR3 sequence is 16 residues long. Germline CDR1 reads SGHTA; CDR2 reads FQGNSA.

The table lists this clone with many counts. This sequence joins TRBV7-9 and TRBJ2-3, with D perhaps TRBD2 (5 bases). CDR3 length equals 16 residues. The V gene's germline CDR1 is SEHNR and CDR2 FQNEAQ (reference sequence). V lost 3 bases, J lost 5 bases, and 18 bases lay in between. The CDR3 sequence: CASSFVTQRALDTQYF. The CDR3 DNA reads TGTGCCAGCAGCTTTGTTACTCAGAGGGCACTAGATACGCAGTATTTT.

V usage is TRBV9 and J usage is TRBJ1-1, with TRBD1 matching over 7 bases. There are 15 residues in the CDR3. Looked up from germline, CDR1 is SGDLS and CDR2 is YYNGEE. V lost 3 bases and J lost 0; bases outside the gene matches: 5. Written as DNA, the CDR3 is TGTGCCAGCAGCGAGGCCGGGACAGTGAACACTGAAGCTTTCTTT. This codes for CASSEAGTVNTEAFF.

The V gene is TRBV7-6, the J gene TRBJ1-1, with 9 bases fitting TRBD1. The CDR3 is 15 residues long. Germline assignment: CDR1 SGHVS and CDR2 FNYEAQ. J lost 3 bases, V lost 5 bases, and 7 bases had no gene match. The CDR3 DNA reads as TGTGCCAGCAGCGTAGGACAGGGGACATACACTGAAGCTTTCTTT. It translates to CASSVGQGTYTEAFF. The full variable domain, in which reference TRBV7-6 and TRBJ1-1 provide the parts outside the CDR3, is GAGVSQSPRYKVTKRGQDVALRCDPISGHVSLYWYRQALGQGPEFLTYFNYEAQQDKSGLPNDRFSAERPEGSISTLTIQRTEQRDSAMYRCASSVGQGTYTEAFFGQGTRLTVV.

The CDR3 loop is CASSLRDSNPYGYTF. DNA for the CDR3: TGTGCCAGCAGCCTCCGGGACAGCAACCCCTATGGCTACACCTTC. This sequence joins TRBV5-4 and TRBJ1-2; 7 bases align to TRBD1. The germline gives CDR1 SGHNT, CDR2 YYREEE (reference sequence). V trimming: 4 bases; J trimming: 4 bases; junction bases outside the gene matches: 10. The CDR3 covers 15 residues.

The chain employs TRBV3-1 (or the pseudogene TRBV3-2) and TRBJ2-1; no clear D. The CDR3 is made up of 13 amino acids. The V gene's germline CDR1 is LGHDT and CDR2 YNNKEL (reference sequence). Trimming shortened V by 2 bases and J by 7 bases, and 9 bases separated the two germline ends. The CDR3 sequence is CASSQKNRNEQFF. Here the CDR3 DNA reads TGTGCCAGCAGCCAAAAAAACAGAAATGAGCAGTTCTTC.

The CDR3 nucleotides are TGTGCCAGCAGCTTCACGACAACCACGGTAGTGAACACTGAAGCTTTCTTT. Protein: CASSFTTTTVVNTEAFF. The genes are TRBV5-5 and TRBJ1-1; D call uncertain. The CDR3 contains 17 residues. Trimming left V 2 bases short and J 0 bases short, with 17 bases between. Germline-derived CDR1 and CDR2 are SGHKS and YYEKEE (reference sequence). Full variable domain (outside the CDR3, taken from reference TRBV5-5 and TRBJ1-1): DAGVTQSPTHLIKTRGQQVTLRCSPISGHKSVSWYQQVLGQGPQFIFQYYEKEERGRGNFPDRFSARQFPNYSSELNVNALLLGDSALYLCASSFTTTTVVNTEAFFGQGTRLTVV.

The CDR3 sequence: CASRPGESGYEKLFF. CDR3 sequence (DNA): TGCGCCAGCAGACCAGGGGAATCGGGTTATGAAAAACTGTTTTTT. The chain is built from TRBV5-1 and TRBJ1-4; possibly TRBD1 for D (6 bases). From germline, CDR1 is SGHRS and CDR2 YFSETQ. There are 15 residues in the CDR3. Trimming left V 5 bases short and J 6 bases short, with 17 bases between.

This clone has only a few counts. The chain carries TRBV5-1 and TRBJ1-2, with 9 bases identical to TRBD1. Unmatched junction bases numbered 6, after V lost 0 bases and J lost 6 bases. The CDR3 contains 15 residues. CDR1 is SGHRS, CDR2 YFSETQ, per germline. The CDR3 DNA follows: TGCGCCAGCAGCTTGGCCCTGACAGGGGGTGATGGCTACACCTTC. It encodes CASSLALTGGDGYTF.

This sequence joins TRBV2 and TRBJ1-4; D may be TRBD1 (6 bases). The length of the CDR3 is 13 residues. Per the germline V gene, CDR1 is SNHLY and CDR2 is FYNNEI. Between the trimmed V and J ends, which lost 3 bases and 8 bases, there was a span of 10 bases. The chain's CDR3 is CASSESRGEKLFF. The CDR3 nucleotides are TGTGCCAGCAGTGAGTCGAGGGGGGAAAAACTGTTTTTT.

The chain links TRBV30 to TRBJ1-2; the match to TRBD1 covers 10 bases. J lost 5 bases, V lost 0 bases, and 3 bases had no gene match. This CDR3 spans 14 amino acids. The V gene's germline CDR1 is GTSNPN and CDR2 SVGIG (reference sequence). This chain's CDR3 is CAWSVDRGQYGYTF. CDR3 bases: TGTGCCTGGAGTGTAGACAGGGGGCAATATGGCTACACCTTC.

The chain joins TRBV7-8 to TRBJ1-2; possible D gene TRBD1, 6 bases. CDR1 is SGHVS and CDR2 is FQNEAQ in the germline V gene. This CDR3 has 13 amino acids. Trimming removed 6 bases at V and 2 bases at J, with 10 bases between. CDR3 bases: TGTGCCAGCAGTGAGGACAGCAACTATGGCTACACCTTC. As protein: CASSEDSNYGYTF.

This chain joins TRBV19 and TRBJ2-5, with TRBD2 matching over 8 bases. CDR3 size: 11 residues. Germline loops: CDR1 LNHDA, CDR2 SQIVND (reference sequence). V was pared by 11 bases and J by 5 bases, with 4 bases of the junction left unmatched. This CDR3 is CACRGGETQYF. The CDR3 DNA is TGTGCCTGCCGCGGGGGGGAGACCCAGTACTTC.

This clone was seen more than once but under ten times. The rearrangement joins TRBV4-1 to TRBJ2-4; 12 bases fit TRBD1. Trimming removed 3 bases from V and 3 bases from J; junction bases left unmatched: 9. The CDR3 is 18 amino acids. Germline V gives CDR1 MGHRA, CDR2 YSYEKL. CDR3 sequence (DNA): TGCGCCAGCAGCCACCTCCCGGGACAGGGGGCTGACAAAAACATTCAGTACTTC. Its translation is CASSHLPGQGADKNIQYF.

J is TRBJ2-1 and V is TRBV4-3; 11 bases align to TRBD2. The germline V gene has CDR1 LGHNA and CDR2 YSLEER. V gave up 2 bases and J gave up 8 bases; unmatched junction bases: 5. This CDR3 has 15 residues. This CDR3 is CASSQFSGGADEQFF. The CDR3 nucleotides read TGCGCCAGCAGCCAATTTAGCGGGGGGGCAGATGAGCAGTTCTTC.

To note about this clone: This specimen includes other DNA sequences encoding the same CDR3. The J gene is TRBJ1-2, the V gene TRBV28, with a possible D match to TRBD1 (6 bases). The CDR3 extends over 12 amino acids. The V and J ends lost 3 bases and 5 bases respectively, with 7 bases between them. CDR1 is MDHEN and CDR2 is SYDVKM in the germline V gene. CDR3 bases: TGTGCCAGCAGTTTGACAGGATATGGCTACACCTTC. This translates into CASSLTGYGYTF.

J is TRBJ1-6 and V is TRBV4-2; 9 bases are a match to TRBD1. V gave up 0 bases and J gave up 6 bases; unmatched junction bases: 9. CDR1 LGHNA and CDR2 YNFKEQ come from the germline V gene. This CDR3 is built from 18 residues. The chain's CDR3 is CASSQDRGQGVSNSPLHF. CDR3 DNA sequence: TGTGCCAGCAGCCAAGACAGGGGACAGGGAGTCTCTAATTCACCCCTCCACTTT.

The chain couples TRBV27 to TRBJ1-5, with D unresolved. The germline V and J ends were trimmed by 4 bases and 1 base, with 5 bases remaining between them. This CDR3 contains 13 residues. Germline values: CDR1 MNHEY, CDR2 SMNVEV (reference sequence). The CDR3 nucleotides are TGTGCCAGCAGTTACAAGAGCAATCAGCCCCAGCATTTT. The encoded protein is CASSYKSNQPQHF.

The gene calls are TRBV4-1 and TRBJ1-4; D possibly corresponds to TRBD1 (6 bases). The CDR3 runs 17 residues. V was shortened by 1 base and J by 2 bases, with 14 bases between the two germline ends. Germline loops: CDR1 MGHRA, CDR2 YSYEKL. The CDR3 sequence is CASSQGGRGATNEKLFF. CDR3 coding DNA: TGCGCCAGCAGCCAAGGCGGTCGGGGGGCCACTAATGAAAAACTGTTTTTT.

The chain has TRBV5-6 and TRBJ1-2; D remains unclear. From germline, CDR1 is SGHDT and CDR2 YYEEEE. The CDR3 is 15 amino acids. Trimming stripped 5 bases from V and 1 base from J, with 15 bases between. The CDR3 sequence is CASRDVRDFNYGYTF. DNA for the CDR3: TGTGCCAGCAGGGACGTTCGGGATTTTAACTATGGCTACACCTTC.

The genes are TRBV30 and TRBJ1-2, with 9 bases matching TRBD1. The V gene's germline CDR1 is GTSNPN and CDR2 SVGIG (reference sequence). The V and J ends lost 6 bases and 4 bases, in that order; junction bases with no gene match: 6. The CDR3 runs to 13 residues. The CDR3 nucleotides are TGTGCCTGCACCGGGACAGGGATCTATGGCTACACCTTC. As protein: CACTGTGIYGYTF.